A single T cell receptor beta chain is shown here with its context. Its antigen is as yet unknown. Quantitative 5'-RACE was performed with molecular barcodes, and it yielded the TCR beta libraries. TCRdb re-analysed the 5' RACE reads in MiXCR, keeping a single row per CDR3 protein. The profile covers 220,000 or so distinct CDR3 sequences, with about 16% appearing a single time and about 42% taken by the ten largest. This entry comes from a study of CD8 T cells in ankylosing spondylitis. Overall study results and limits: Earlier studies detected some motif variants in reactive arthritis synovial fluid and blood. Ankylosing spondylitis blood seemed to carry a telltale TCR beta motif made of several highly homologous variants. Enrichment of disease-linked clones was reportedly significant in matched ankylosing spondylitis synovial fluid. With a CD8+ phenotype, disease-linked clones were relatively rare in peripheral blood.

The clonotype comes from a male donor with ankylosing spondylitis. The sample taken for sequencing was blood, either unsorted or a sorted T cell fraction (not recorded which).

CDR3 sequence reads: CATDGAGGGNTIYF. The CDR3 DNA reads as TGTGCCACAGACGGTGCAGGTGGAGGAAACACCATATATTTT. The rearrangement uses TRBV6-1 and TRBJ1-3; D ambiguous. V lost 10 bases and J lost 4, with 17 bases in between. The CDR3 totals 14 residues. Germline CDR1 is MNHNS and CDR2 is SASEGT.